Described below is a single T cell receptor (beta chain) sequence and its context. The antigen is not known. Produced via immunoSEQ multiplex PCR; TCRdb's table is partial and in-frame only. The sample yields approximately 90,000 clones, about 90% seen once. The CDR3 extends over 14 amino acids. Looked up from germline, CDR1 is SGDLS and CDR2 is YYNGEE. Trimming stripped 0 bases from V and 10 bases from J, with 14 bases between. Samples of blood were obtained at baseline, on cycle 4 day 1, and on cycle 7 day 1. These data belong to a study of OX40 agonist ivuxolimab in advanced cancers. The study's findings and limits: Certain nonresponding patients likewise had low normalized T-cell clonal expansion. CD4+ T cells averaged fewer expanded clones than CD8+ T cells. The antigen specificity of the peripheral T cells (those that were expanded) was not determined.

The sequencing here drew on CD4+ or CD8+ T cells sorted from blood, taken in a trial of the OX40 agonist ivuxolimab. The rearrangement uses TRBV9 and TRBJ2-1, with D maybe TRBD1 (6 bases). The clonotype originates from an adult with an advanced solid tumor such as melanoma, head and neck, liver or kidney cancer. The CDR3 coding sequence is TGTGCCAGCAGCGTAGCTGGCGGTACAGGGGAGCAGTTCTTC. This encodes CASSVAGGTGEQFF.